Listed below are T cell receptor beta chains from one sample, sequenced in a study of T cell responses to AZD1222 COVID-19 vaccine. Sequencing used immunoSEQ multiplex PCR; TCRdb keeps in-frame clones, though not all of them. In the table there are about 150,000 clones, roughly 92% of which are singletons. The source was peripheral blood, collected on day 0 of AZD1222 vaccination. These receptors all stem from an adult in good health. Each CDR3 is given with its conserved first and last residue. The D gene is left open where the match is weak. Clone size is not always given. Where it is, it says once, few, many or a class for expanded clones.

TRBJ1-3 | NA | TRBV15 | NA | CATSRDRVRGNTIYF | TGTGCCACCAGCAGAGATAGGGTGAGAGGAAACACCATATATTTT
TRBJ2-5 | TRBD2 | TRBV29-1 | once | CSLRLAGREETQYF | TGCAGCCTCAGACTAGCGGGTAGGGAGGAGACCCAGTACTTC
TRBJ2-3 | TRBD2 | TRBV11-1 | NA | CASSFSGLADTQYF | TGTGCCAGCAGCTTCTCGGGACTAGCGGATACGCAGTATTTT
TRBJ1-2 | NA | TRBV19 | NA | CAVSREDGYTF | TGTGCCGTCTCAAGGGAGGATGGCTACACCTTC
TRBJ2-5 | NA | TRBV18 | NA | CASSPLQETQYF | TGTGCCAGCTCACCACTCCAAGAGACCCAGTACTTC
TRBJ2-5 | NA | TRBV29-1 | NA | CSVQPKETQYF | TGCAGCGTCCAACCGAAGGAGACCCAGTACTTC
TRBJ2-5 | NA | TRBV19 | NA | CASSTGARETQYF | TGTGCCAGTAGCACGGGGGCAAGAGAGACCCAGTACTTC
TRBJ2-2 | NA | TRBV15 | NA | CATSRETFNTGELFF | TGTGCCACCAGCAGGGAAACCTTCAACACCGGGGAGCTGTTTTTT
TRBJ2-7 | NA | TRBV7-9 | NA | CASSLGSGQGEQYF | TGTGCCAGCAGCTTAGGTTCAGGGCAAGGCGAGCAGTACTTC
TRBJ2-1 | NA | TRBV4-1 | NA | CASLGDTEQFF | TGCGCCAGCTTGGGGGACACAGAGCAGTTCTTC
TRBJ1-2 | NA | TRBV7-9 | NA | CASTPGQANYGYTF | TGTGCCAGCACTCCCGGGCAGGCTAACTATGGCTACACCTTC
TRBJ2-7 | TRBD1 | TRBV30 | NA | CAWSVRATGGYEQYF | TGTGCCTGGAGTGTACGGGCCACAGGGGGCTACGAGCAGTACTTC
TRBJ1-2 | TRBD1 | TRBV6-6 | NA | CASSIEQGRGYTF | TGTGCCAGCTCGATAGAACAGGGGCGCGGCTACACCTTC
TRBJ1-3 | TRBD1 | TRBV25-1 | NA | CASSESGQGNTIYF | TGTGCCAGCAGTGAATCGGGACAGGGCAACACCATATATTTT
TRBJ2-4 | NA | TRBV2 | NA | CASSEGRDKNIQYF | TGTGCCAGCAGTGAGGGCAGGGATAAAAACATTCAGTACTTC
TRBJ2-2 | NA | TRBV7-2 | few | CASSLATSTGELFF | TGTGCCAGCAGCTTAGCGACTAGTACCGGGGAGCTGTTTTTT
TRBJ1-2 | NA | TRBV6-5 | NA | CASSYSPGLSGYTF | TGTGCCAGCAGTTACTCGCCAGGGTTGAGCGGCTACACCTTC
TRBJ1-1 | NA | TRBV6-5 | NA | CASSSSGAGRTEAFF | TGTGCCAGCAGTTCTTCAGGGGCGGGGAGAACTGAAGCTTTCTTT
TRBJ2-7 | NA | TRBV6-1 | NA | CASSESGFQQYF | TGTGCCAGCAGTGAATCAGGGTTCCAGCAGTACTTC
TRBJ1-5 | NA | TRBV27 | NA | CASSFDGSGQPQHF | TGTGCCAGCAGTTTCGATGGGTCGGGTCAGCCCCAGCATTTT
TRBJ1-5 | NA | TRBV19 | NA | CASSIGNGLSWPQHF | TGTGCCAGTAGTATAGGTAACGGGTTATCTTGGCCCCAGCATTTT
TRBJ2-7 | NA | TRBV19 | NA | CASSLDIPYEQYF | TGTGCCAGTAGTTTAGACATTCCCTACGAGCAGTACTTC
TRBJ1-1 | NA | TRBV6-5 | NA | CASSYAATANTEAFF | TGTGCCAGCAGTTACGCGGCGACAGCCAACACTGAAGCTTTCTTT
TRBJ2-1 | TRBD2 | TRBV27 | NA | CASSLRTPYGRGEQFF | TGTGCCAGCAGTTTACGTACCCCATACGGGAGGGGTGAGCAGTTCTTC
TRBJ2-7 | NA | TRBV7-9 | NA | CASSPGLLPLDEQYF | TGTGCCAGCAGCCCCGGACTCCTACCCCTCGACGAGCAGTACTTC
TRBJ2-2 | TRBD2 | TRBV2 | NA | CASFRLAGGHTGELFF | TGTGCCAGCTTCCGACTAGCGGGAGGGCACACCGGGGAGCTGTTTTTT
TRBJ2-2 | NA | TRBV19 | NA | CASSLRGPSNTGELFF | TGTGCCAGTAGCCTGAGGGGACCCTCGAACACCGGGGAGCTGTTTTTT
TRBJ2-2 | NA | TRBV6-5 | NA | CASMLQGSGELFF | TGTGCCAGCATGTTACAGGGATCCGGGGAGCTGTTTTTT
TRBJ2-1 | TRBD1 | TRBV6-5 | NA | CASRAGTGEKDEQFF | TGTGCCAGCAGGGCCGGGACAGGGGAGAAGGATGAGCAGTTCTTC
TRBJ2-7 | TRBD1 | TRBV19 | once | CASSVGTGAIYEQYF | TGTGCCAGTAGTGTCGGGACAGGGGCAATCTACGAGCAGTACTTC
TRBJ2-2 | NA | TRBV7-3 | NA | CASSPDRNTGELFF | TGTGCCAGCAGCCCCGACAGGAACACCGGGGAGCTGTTTTTT
TRBJ2-7 | TRBD2 | TRBV6-5 | NA | CASSSWTSGASYEQYF | TGTGCCAGCAGTTCGTGGACTAGCGGGGCCTCCTACGAGCAGTACTTC
TRBJ2-7 | NA | TRBV11-3 | NA | CASSRTGVYEQYF | TGTGCCAGCAGCAGAACGGGGGTCTACGAGCAGTACTTC
TRBJ2-2 | TRBD2 | TRBV9 | NA | CASSGLAGLNTGELFF | TGTGCCAGCAGCGGGTTAGCGGGACTGAACACCGGGGAGCTGTTTTTT
TRBJ2-7 | NA | TRBV12-3/TRBV12-4 | NA | CASRSTGAYEQYF | TGTGCCAGCAGATCGACAGGCGCCTACGAGCAGTACTTC
TRBJ2-2 | NA | TRBV7-2 | NA | CASSFWGAGELFF | TGTGCCAGCAGCTTTTGGGGGGCCGGGGAGCTGTTTTTT
TRBJ1-4 | NA | TRBV6-1 | NA | CASSDSGAGKLFF | TGTGCCAGCAGTGATTCCGGGGCCGGAAAACTGTTTTTT
TRBJ2-3 | TRBD1 | TRBV2 | NA | CASSTDRGPTDTQYF | TGTGCCAGCAGTACGGACAGGGGCCCCACAGATACGCAGTATTTT
TRBJ2-5 | NA | TRBV29-1 | NA | CSVEETQETQYF | TGCAGCGTTGAAGAGACCCAAGAGACCCAGTACTTC
TRBJ2-7 | NA | TRBV6-5 | NA | CASSPLARYEQYF | TGTGCCAGCAGTCCTCTAGCGCGGTACGAGCAGTACTTC
TRBJ2-5 | NA | TRBV10-2 | NA | CASGGLSFQETQYF | TGCGCCAGCGGAGGACTGTCTTTCCAAGAGACCCAGTACTTC
TRBJ1-2 | NA | TRBV7-9 | many | CASSRAFTGRSGYTF | TGTGCCAGCAGCCGAGCCTTTACAGGGAGGTCGGGCTACACCTTC
TRBJ1-2 | NA | TRBV21-1 | NA | CASSKAVQTGTGNYGYTF | TGTGCCAGCAGCAAAGCGGTGCAAACCGGGACAGGTAACTATGGCTACACCTTC
TRBJ2-7 | TRBD1 | TRBV7-6 | NA | CASSLEGARAYEQYF | TGTGCCAGCAGCTTAGAGGGGGCGAGGGCCTACGAGCAGTACTTC
TRBJ1-2 | TRBD1 | TRBV5-1 | NA | CASSLGDRGYGYTF | TGCGCCAGCAGCTTGGGGGACAGGGGTTATGGCTACACCTTC
TRBJ1-1 | NA | TRBV6-5 | NA | CASSTGGFEAFF | TGTGCCTCGAGCACGGGGGGCTTCGAAGCTTTCTTT
TRBJ1-2 | TRBD1 | TRBV4-1 | NA | CASSRRTGTIYGYTF | TGCGCCAGCAGCCGACGGACAGGGACAATCTATGGCTACACCTTC
TRBJ1-1 | NA | TRBV24-1 | NA | CATSAGASAEAFF | TGTGCCACCAGTGCAGGGGCGTCTGCTGAAGCTTTCTTT
TRBJ1-4 | TRBD1 | TRBV5-8 | NA | CASSASGQANEKLFF | TGTGCCAGCAGCGCATCAGGACAGGCTAATGAAAAACTGTTTTTT
TRBJ1-6 | NA | TRBV5-1 | once | CASSLGTSSYNSPLHF | TGCGCCAGCAGCTTGGGGACAAGCTCCTATAATTCACCCCTCCACTTT
TRBJ1-5 | NA | TRBV27 | NA | CASSPQGRNQPQHF | TGTGCCAGCAGTCCTCAGGGTAGGAATCAGCCCCAGCATTTT
TRBJ2-5 | TRBD2 | TRBV4-2 | NA | CASSQEGSGGAETQYF | TGTGCCAGCAGCCAAGAGGGTAGCGGGGGGGCAGAGACCCAGTACTTC
TRBJ1-2 | TRBD1 | TRBV18 | NA | CASSPYDRDYGYTF | TGTGCCAGCTCACCTTACGACAGGGACTATGGCTACACCTTC
TRBJ2-1 | TRBD1 | TRBV3-1/TRBV3-2 | NA | CASSQDSGTGGYNEQFF | TGTGCCAGCAGCCAAGATTCGGGAACAGGGGGCTACAATGAGCAGTTCTTC
TRBJ2-5 | NA | TRBV7-3 | NA | CASSQGQEDPQYF | TGTGCCAGCAGCCAGGGGCAGGAAGACCCCCAGTACTTC
TRBJ2-1 | NA | TRBV7-9 | NA | CATTPRSYNEQFF | TGTGCCACCACCCCCCGCTCCTACAATGAGCAGTTCTTC
TRBJ2-3 | TRBD1 | TRBV29-1 | once | CSVEDRGEGDTQYF | TGCAGCGTCGAGGACAGGGGGGAAGGAGATACGCAGTATTTT
TRBJ1-6 | NA | TRBV7-2 | NA | CASSLGGGGNNSPLHF | TGTGCCAGCAGCTTAGGTGGGGGGGGGAACAATTCACCCCTCCACTTT
TRBJ2-7 | NA | TRBV28 | NA | CASSLWGVRYAGEQYF | TGTGCCAGCAGTTTATGGGGGGTTAGATATGCTGGCGAGCAGTACTTC